This T cell receptor beta chain is drawn from a study of Tregs in tolerant kidney transplant recipients. Data came from immunoSEQ multiplex PCR; TCRdb stores just in-frame clones and leaves some out. The sample lists approximately 67,000 clones; more than 90% were seen once. The ends were cut back, 6 bases at V and 3 bases at J, with 15 bases in the middle. The CDR3 has 14 residues. Germline CDR1 reads ENHRY; CDR2 reads SYGVKD. This receptor was taken from a human donor who received a combined kidney and bone marrow transplant. The V and J genes are TRBV10-3 and TRBJ2-7; a possible D gene is TRBD1 (6 bases). This specimen consisted of CD8+ T cells from blood, obtained before the transplant. CDR3 in DNA: TGTGCCATCAGGGAAGGACAGAGAGACTACGAGCAGTACTTC. It yields the protein CAIREGQRDYEQYF.